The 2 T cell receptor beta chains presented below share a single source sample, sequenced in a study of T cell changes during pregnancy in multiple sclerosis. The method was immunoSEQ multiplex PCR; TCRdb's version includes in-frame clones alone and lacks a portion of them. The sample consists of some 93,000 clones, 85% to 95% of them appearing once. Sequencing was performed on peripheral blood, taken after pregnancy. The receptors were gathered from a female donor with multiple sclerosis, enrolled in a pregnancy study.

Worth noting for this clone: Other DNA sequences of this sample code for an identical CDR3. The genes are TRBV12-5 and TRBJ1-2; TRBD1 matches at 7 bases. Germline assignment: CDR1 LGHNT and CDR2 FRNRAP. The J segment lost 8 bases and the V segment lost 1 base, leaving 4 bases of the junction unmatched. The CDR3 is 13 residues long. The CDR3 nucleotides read TGTGCTAGTGGTTTGGGACAGGGAGGCGGCTACACCTTC. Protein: CASGLGQGGGYTF.

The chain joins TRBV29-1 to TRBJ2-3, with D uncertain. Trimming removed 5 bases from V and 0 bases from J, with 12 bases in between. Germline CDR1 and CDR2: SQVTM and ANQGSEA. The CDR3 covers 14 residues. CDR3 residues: CSVFGGSSTDTQYF. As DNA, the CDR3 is TGCAGCGTTTTTGGCGGAAGTAGCACAGATACGCAGTATTTT.